One and the same sample provided the 28 T cell receptor beta chains below, sequenced in a study of monozygotic twins with inflammatory bowel disease. One entry per CDR3 protein, without DNA, is what TCRdb gives after re-calling the 5' RACE reads. The sample's table shows 150,000 to 200,000 distinct CDR3 sequences. Sequenced: blood. The source of these receptors is a human donor with ulcerative colitis or Crohn's disease, or a healthy co-twin of an affected twin (not recorded which).

V is TRBV5-1 and J is TRBJ2-2. Germline values: CDR1 SGHRS, CDR2 YFSETQ. There are 14 residues in the CDR3. The CDR3 protein is CASSSTANTGELFF.

This chain joins TRBV12-3 or TRBV12-4 and TRBJ2-1; TCRdb returns TRBD1, unconfirmable since there is no DNA. The CDR3 consists of 15 residues. This CDR3 reads CASTLWGESYNEQFF.

The J gene is TRBJ1-1, the V gene TRBV27; TCRdb's D call, TRBD1, is unchecked because there is no DNA. This CDR3 has 15 residues. Germline V gene lookup returns CDR1 MNHEY and CDR2 SMNVEV (reference sequence). The CDR3 protein is CASSLRPGRTPEAFF.

The genes are TRBV20-1 and TRBJ1-3. CDR3 length: 11 residues. Per the germline V gene, CDR1 is DFQATT and CDR2 is SNEGSKA (reference sequence). CDR3 sequence: CSARDGNTIYF.

The CDR3 sequence is CASSKPGQGAGEQYF. The chain employs TRBV7-2 and TRBJ2-7; there is no DNA to check the TCRdb D call of TRBD1. This CDR3 comprises 15 residues. Germline V gene lookup returns CDR1 SGHTA and CDR2 FQGNSA.

The chain recombines TRBV29-1 with TRBJ2-7. Germline assignment: CDR1 SQVTM and CDR2 ANQGSEA. This CDR3 spans 11 amino acids. The CDR3 is CSVVELSEQYF.

The rearrangement joins TRBV20-1 to TRBJ2-3; TCRdb's D call of TRBD2 is untestable without DNA. CDR3 size: 16 residues. Germline assignment: CDR1 DFQATT and CDR2 SNEGSKA (reference sequence). CDR3 sequence reads: CSASPTSGRLTDTQYF.

The rearrangement uses TRBV20-1 and TRBJ1-2; TCRdb calls TRBD1, which cannot be checked without DNA. The length of the CDR3 is 12 residues. CDR1 and CDR2 from the germline V gene are DFQATT and SNEGSKA (reference sequence). CDR3 sequence: CSARLGPDGYTF.

V usage is TRBV5-1 and J usage is TRBJ2-3; with no DNA, the TCRdb D assignment of TRBD1 cannot be verified. The CDR3 is 14 amino acids. Looked up from germline, CDR1 is SGHRS and CDR2 is YFSETQ. The CDR3 region is CASVAGGFTDTQYF.

The chain links TRBV7-2 to TRBJ2-7; absent DNA, TCRdb's TRBD1 call cannot be checked. The germline V gene encodes CDR1 SGHTA and CDR2 FQGNSA. The CDR3 has 15 amino acids. CDR3: CASSLGGRLSYEQYF. Full variable domain (remainder filled in from reference TRBV7-2 and TRBJ2-7): GAGVSQSPSNKVTEKGKDVELRCDPISGHTALYWYRQSLGQGLEFLIYFQGNSAPDKSGLPSDRFSAERTGGSVSTLTIQRTQQEDSAVYLCASSLGGRLSYEQYFGPGTRLTVT.

The rearrangement uses TRBV3-1 and TRBJ2-7; there is no DNA to check the TCRdb D call of TRBD1. Germline assignment: CDR1 LGHDT and CDR2 YNNKEL (reference sequence). The CDR3 runs 13 residues. The CDR3 here is CASSEGGTYEQYF.

The CDR3: CASSLRLTSGNIQYF. The J gene is TRBJ2-4, the V gene TRBV6-5. CDR1 and CDR2 (germline): MNHEY, SVGAGI. This CDR3 contains 15 residues.

The rearrangement uses TRBV7-2 and TRBJ2-1; TCRdb selects TRBD1, and the lack of DNA leaves this call unchecked. There are 16 residues in the CDR3. Germline V gene sequence: CDR1 SGHTA, CDR2 FQGNSA. CDR3 sequence reads: CASSLFGGSSYNEQFF.

The chain links TRBV15 to TRBJ2-3; TCRdb designates TRBD1, a call that cannot be tested without DNA. From germline, CDR1 is LNHNV and CDR2 YYDKDF (reference sequence). This CDR3 is 14 amino acids long. The CDR3 loop is CATRRDTNTDTQYF.

The gene calls are TRBV29-1 and TRBJ2-1; the D gene TCRdb calls, TRBD2, cannot be checked with no DNA. The CDR3 spans 15 residues. Germline values: CDR1 SQVTM, CDR2 ANQGSEA. The CDR3 is CSVAGRPSGSSVQFF.

The chain combines TRBV12-5 with TRBJ2-1; TCRdb names TRBD2, which stays unverified in the absence of DNA. Germline CDR1 and CDR2: LGHNT and FRNRAP. This CDR3 comprises 15 residues. This CDR3 is CASGWIAGIVVEQFF.

The V gene is TRBV19, the J gene TRBJ1-2; TCRdb picks TRBD1, but there is no DNA to check that call. The CDR3 runs to 16 residues. CDR1 is LNHDA, CDR2 SQIVND, per germline (reference sequence). The CDR3 here is CASTRQGTIWDYGYTF. The full variable domain, with the rest looked up from reference TRBV19 and TRBJ1-2, is DGGITQSPKYLFRKEGQNVTLSCEQNLNHDAMYWYRQDPGQGLRLIYYSQIVNDFQKGDIAEGYSVSREKKESFPLTVTSAQKNPTAFYLCASTRQGTIWDYGYTFGSGTRLTVV.

The CDR3 here is CATSDLQGQGGTDTQYF. The chain combines TRBV24-1 with TRBJ2-3; TCRdb's D call of TRBD1 is untestable without DNA. Germline CDR1 and CDR2: KGHDR and SFDVKD. The CDR3 spans 17 residues.

The V call is TRBV29-1, the J call TRBJ2-1. In germline, CDR1 is SQVTM, CDR2 ANQGSEA. The length of the CDR3 is 14 residues. The CDR3 sequence: CSVEGYTAYNEQFF.

The rearrangement uses TRBV5-1 and TRBJ2-7; without DNA, the TCRdb call of TRBD2 cannot be checked. This CDR3 contains 17 residues. Germline CDR1 and CDR2: SGHRS and YFSETQ. CDR3 amino acids: CASSLGVALSTSYEQYF.

The V and J genes are TRBV3-1 and TRBJ2-1; the TRBD2 assignment by TCRdb is unverifiable without DNA. CDR1 and CDR2 from the germline V gene are LGHDT and YNNKEL (reference sequence). The CDR3 loop spans 13 amino acids. This chain's CDR3 is CASSPSPFNEQFF.

This rearrangement joins TRBV5-6 to TRBJ2-2; the D call from TCRdb, TRBD1, cannot be confirmed without DNA. CDR3 length: 16 residues. Germline V gene sequence: CDR1 SGHDT, CDR2 YYEEEE. The CDR3 here is CASSPLGGSNTGELFF.

The J gene is TRBJ2-7, the V gene TRBV7-2; TCRdb indicates TRBD1, and absent DNA this call remains unverified. Germline V gene lookup returns CDR1 SGHTA and CDR2 FQGNSA. This CDR3 spans 13 amino acids. The CDR3: CASSGGQGYEQYF.

V and J are TRBV12-3 or TRBV12-4 and TRBJ2-1; there is no DNA to check the TCRdb D call of TRBD2. The CDR3 runs to 14 residues. CDR3 sequence: CASRESGRASEQFF.

V gene TRBV18 combines with J gene TRBJ1-1. The CDR3 sequence is 15 residues long. The germline V gene has CDR1 KGHSH and CDR2 LQKENI. This CDR3 reads CASSPAESMNTEAFF.

The chain joins TRBV18 to TRBJ1-1; TCRdb selects TRBD1, and the lack of DNA leaves this call unchecked. The CDR3 spans 15 residues. Germline loops: CDR1 KGHSH, CDR2 LQKENI. CDR3 protein: CASSPRQGSGTEAFF.

This chain joins TRBV12-3 or TRBV12-4 and TRBJ1-6. The CDR3 covers 15 residues. CDR3: CASSADQAGGSPLHF.

The chain combines TRBV5-8 with TRBJ2-2; TCRdb calls TRBD2, which cannot be checked without DNA. Per the germline V gene, CDR1 is SGHTS and CDR2 is YDEGEE. This CDR3 has 16 amino acids. Here the CDR3 reads CASSLAGGGGNGELFF. The entire variable domain, with the rest obtained from reference TRBV5-8 and TRBJ2-2, is as follows: EAGVTQSPTHLIKTRGQQATLRCSPISGHTSVYWYQQALGLGLQFLLWYDEGEERNRGNFPPRFSGRQFPNYSSELNVNALELEDSALYLCASSLAGGGGNGELFFGEGSRLTVL.